This T cell receptor (beta chain) was retrieved from a study of tumor-infiltrating lymphocytes in localized non-small cell lung cancer. Study details: The cohort mixed smokers and never-smokers, several histologies, and some post-neoadjuvant-chemotherapy samples.

The CDR3 length is 14 residues. J lost 3 bases, V lost 2 bases, and 2 bases had no gene match. Germline-derived CDR1 and CDR2 are SGHRS and YFSETQ. Sequenced by immunoSEQ multiplex PCR; TCRdb stores in-frame clones only, minus some. The sample has 15,000 to 20,000 clones; 60% to 85% are singletons. This chain links TRBV5-1 with TRBJ2-7; 10 bases line up with TRBD2. The sample consisted of lung tumor tissue. This sequence originates from a human donor with non-small cell lung cancer. CDR3 in amino acids: CASSLAGGGYEQYF. As DNA, the CDR3 is TGCGCCAGCAGCTTAGCGGGAGGGGGCTACGAGCAGTACTTC.